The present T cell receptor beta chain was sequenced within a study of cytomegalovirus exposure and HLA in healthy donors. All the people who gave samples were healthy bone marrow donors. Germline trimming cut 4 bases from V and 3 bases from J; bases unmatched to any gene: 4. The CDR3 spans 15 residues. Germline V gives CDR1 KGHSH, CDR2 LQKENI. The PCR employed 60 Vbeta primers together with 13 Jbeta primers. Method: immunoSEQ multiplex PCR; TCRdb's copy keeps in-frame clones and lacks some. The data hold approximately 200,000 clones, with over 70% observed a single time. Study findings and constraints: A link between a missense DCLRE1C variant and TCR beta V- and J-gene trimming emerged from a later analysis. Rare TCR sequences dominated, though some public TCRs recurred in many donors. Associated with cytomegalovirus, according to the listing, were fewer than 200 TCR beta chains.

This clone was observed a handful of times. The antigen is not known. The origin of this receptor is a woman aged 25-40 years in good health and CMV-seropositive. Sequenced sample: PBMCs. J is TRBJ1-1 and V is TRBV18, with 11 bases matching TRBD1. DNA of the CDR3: TGTGCCAGCTCACAGGGACAGGGGGGGGACACTGAAGCTTTCTTT. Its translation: CASSQGQGGDTEAFF.